Listed below are T cell receptor beta chains from one sample, sequenced in a study of T cell responses to AZD1222 COVID-19 vaccine. Clones were read by immunoSEQ multiplex PCR, and TCRdb kept only the in-frame ones, dropping some. The table lists around 99,000 clones, about 87% of them singletons. The input for sequencing was peripheral blood, taken 28 days after the second AZD1222 dose. These receptors came from an adult who received the AZD1222 COVID-19 vaccine. CDR3s include the opening cysteine and the closing phenylalanine or tryptophan. A D gene is named only where the DNA matches it firmly. Only part of the rows carry a size: once, few, many, or a class if the clone is expanded.

CDR3 protein | CDR3 DNA | D gene | V gene | clone size | J gene
CAWTGTSGRLYEQYF | TGTGCCTGGACCGGGACTAGCGGAAGGCTCTACGAGCAGTACTTC | TRBD2 | TRBV30 | once | TRBJ2-7
CASSPILLGNTIYF | TGTGCCAGCAGCCCCATCCTACTTGGAAACACCATATATTTT | - | TRBV3-1/TRBV3-2 | - | TRBJ1-3
CSVRTGTNTGELFF | TGCAGCGTTAGAACAGGGACGAACACCGGGGAGCTGTTTTTT | - | TRBV29-1 | - | TRBJ2-2
CASSATEAWTTEAFF | TGTGCCAGCAGCGCGACGGAGGCATGGACCACTGAAGCTTTCTTT | - | TRBV7-8 | - | TRBJ1-1
CASSVYGTLTNEKLFF | TGTGCCAGTAGTGTATACGGGACCCTTACTAATGAAAAACTGTTTTTT | - | TRBV19 | - | TRBJ1-4
CASRQQGARGYTF | TGTGCCAGCAGGCAACAGGGGGCTCGGGGCTACACCTTC | TRBD1 | TRBV6-5 | - | TRBJ1-2
CASSQSLRGQPQHF | TGTGCCAGCAGCCAATCCCTCCGGGGCCAGCCCCAGCATTTT | - | TRBV3-1/TRBV3-2 | - | TRBJ1-5
CASRLRGNTEAFF | TGTGCCAGCAGACTTAGGGGAAACACTGAAGCTTTCTTT | - | TRBV6-5 | - | TRBJ1-1
CASRRGSNYEQYF | TGTGCCAGCAGACGGGGATCGAACTACGAGCAGTACTTC | - | TRBV13 | - | TRBJ2-7
CASSLVSSGYNEQFF | TGCGCCAGCAGCTTGGTCTCTAGCGGGTACAATGAGCAGTTCTTC | TRBD2 | TRBV5-1 | few | TRBJ2-1
CASRQGQNTDTQYF | TGTGCCAGCCGCCAGGGACAAAACACAGATACGCAGTATTTT | - | TRBV9 | - | TRBJ2-3
CASSSTSGGAHTGELFF | TGTGCCAGCAGCTCGACTAGCGGGGGGGCACACACCGGGGAGCTGTTTTTT | TRBD2 | TRBV5-8 | - | TRBJ2-2
CASSYFGYEQYF | TGTGCCAGCAGTTACTTTGGTTACGAGCAGTACTTC | - | TRBV6-5 | - | TRBJ2-7